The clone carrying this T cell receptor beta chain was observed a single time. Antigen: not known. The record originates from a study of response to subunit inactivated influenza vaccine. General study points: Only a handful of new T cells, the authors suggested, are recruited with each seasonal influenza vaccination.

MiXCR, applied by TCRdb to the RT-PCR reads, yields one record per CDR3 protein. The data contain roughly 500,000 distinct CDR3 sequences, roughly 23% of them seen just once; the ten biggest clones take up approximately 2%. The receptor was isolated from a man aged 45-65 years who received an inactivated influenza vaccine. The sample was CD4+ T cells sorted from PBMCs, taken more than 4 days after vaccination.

CDR3 sequence (DNA): TGCAGTGCTAGCAGTCTAGCGGGGGTCACAGATACGCAGTATTTT. Translating gives CSASSLAGVTDTQYF. V is TRBV20-1 and J is TRBJ2-3; 10 nucleotides match TRBD2. J lost 2 bases, V lost 3 bases, and 5 bases had no gene match. The CDR3 has 15 amino acids. Germline V gene sequence: CDR1 DFQATT, CDR2 SNEGSKA (reference sequence).